The 12 T cell receptor beta chains listed next were all sequenced from one sample in a study of shared clonotypes between healthy human individuals. Some clones are missing from TCRdb's copy, which holds only in-frame ones; the method was immunoSEQ multiplex PCR. The sample consists of roughly 2.4 million clones, around 95% of them appearing once. The sample was naive CD4+ T cells sorted from blood. Stated subset: CD45RA+ positively selected. Every receptor here comes from a man younger than 35 in good health.

V is TRBV11-2 and J is TRBJ1-4; no firm D call. Per germline, CDR1 SGHAT and CDR2 FQNNGV. The CDR3 is 13 amino acids. V was shortened by 5 bases and J by 8 bases, with 12 bases between the two germline ends. The CDR3 here is CASSPDGREKLFF. The CDR3 DNA follows: TGTGCCAGCAGCCCAGACGGGAGAGAAAAACTGTTTTTT.

This chain connects TRBV6-5 to TRBJ1-4; 9 bases line up with TRBD1. Germline CDR1 MNHEY, CDR2 SVGAGI. The CDR3 totals 14 residues. The junction had 7 bases not matched to a gene; V was cut back by 6 bases and J by 8 bases. The CDR3 reads CASRTGQGAEKLFF. The CDR3 DNA is TGTGCCAGCAGGACGGGACAGGGCGCCGAAAAACTGTTTTTT.

Of note for this clone: This sample includes further DNA sequences coding for the same CDR3. This sequence joins TRBV10-3 and TRBJ2-7; 8 nucleotides align to TRBD1. The V gene end was trimmed by 4 bases and the J gene end by 5 bases; junction bases not matched to a gene: 4. Germline V gene data show CDR1 as ENHRY and CDR2 as SYGVKD. The CDR3 runs 13 residues. The CDR3 protein is CAISGTGGDEQYF. The CDR3 nucleotides read TGTGCCATCAGTGGAACAGGGGGAGACGAGCAGTACTTC.

The V call is TRBV11-2, the J call TRBJ1-1; D unresolved. Per germline, CDR1 SGHAT and CDR2 FQNNGV. The CDR3 covers 12 residues. Trimming pared 6 bases from V and 1 base from J, leaving 6 bases between. The CDR3 sequence: CASRSKNTEAFF. CDR3 DNA: TGTGCCAGCAGATCTAAGAACACTGAAGCTTTCTTT.

The chain links TRBV6-1 to TRBJ2-7; D gene uncertain. The CDR3 length is 16 residues. The V and J ends lost 4 bases and 1 base respectively, with 17 bases between them. Germline V gene sequence: CDR1 MNHNS, CDR2 SASEGT. The chain's CDR3 is CASSVYVETISYEQYF. CDR3 nucleotide sequence: TGTGCCAGCAGTGTATACGTAGAGACGATATCCTACGAGCAGTACTTC.

Of note for this clone: In the same sample, other DNA sequences code for this CDR3. The CDR3 here is CASSPGQGGQPQHF. The CDR3 DNA sequence: TGTGCCAGCAGTCCGGGACAGGGTGGTCAGCCCCAGCATTTT. The chain employs TRBV27 and TRBJ1-5; TRBD1 agrees at 9 bases. Trimming at V came to 5 bases and at J to 6 bases, leaving 5 bases not matched to a gene. CDR3 length: 14 amino acids. The germline gives CDR1 MNHEY, CDR2 SMNVEV (reference sequence).

The chain recombines TRBV4-3 with TRBJ1-4; no firm D call. From germline, CDR1 is LGHNA and CDR2 YSLEER. The CDR3 sequence is 15 residues long. Trimming shortened V by 0 bases and J by 7 bases, and 12 bases separated the two germline ends. In DNA form, the CDR3 reads TGCGCCAGCAGCCAAGAAGGCACGGCTAGTGAAAAACTGTTTTTT. It translates to CASSQEGTASEKLFF.

The chain uses TRBV7-2 and TRBJ2-1; 13 bases are a match to TRBD2. J was trimmed by 7 bases and V by 7 bases; bases with no gene match: 7. Germline V gene data show CDR1 as SGHTA and CDR2 as FQGNSA. The CDR3 is 15 residues long. Here the CDR3 DNA reads TGTGCCAGCAACCCGGGACTAGCGGGACCAAATGAGCAGTTCTTC. This codes for CASNPGLAGPNEQFF.

V is TRBV6-5 and J is TRBJ1-1, with no clear D. Trimming left V 7 bases short and J 5 bases short, with 17 bases between. CDR3 length equals 14 residues. Germline V lookup: CDR1 MNHEY, CDR2 SVGAGI. The CDR3 protein is CASTPFDTGTEAFF. The CDR3 DNA is TGTGCCAGCACGCCCTTCGATACGGGGACTGAAGCTTTCTTT.

The chain recombines TRBV27 with TRBJ2-5; 10 bases agree with TRBD2. The better agreement between TRBJ2-7 and the DNA end casts doubt on the J call. CDR3 size: 15 residues. Germline V CDR1 and CDR2: MNHEY, SMNVEV (reference sequence). CDR3 DNA sequence: TGTGCCAGCAGTTCAAAGCGGGGGGGCTTTTACGAGCAGTACTTC. Its protein product is CASSSKRGGFYEQYF.

The V gene is TRBV7-9, the J gene TRBJ2-6; D remains ambiguous. Trimming took 8 bases from V and 2 from J, leaving 4 bases between them. Germline CDR1 reads SEHNR; CDR2 reads FQNEAQ (reference sequence). The CDR3 consists of 12 residues. The CDR3 coding sequence is TGTGCCAGCGGGGCTGGGGCCAACGTCCTGACTTTC. This codes for CASGAGANVLTF.

The sample holds a few counts of this clone. The chain combines TRBV10-3 with TRBJ2-2; a weak D match, TRBD2 (6 bases). Trimming took off 7 bases at V and 0 bases at J, with 9 bases between the two ends. Germline CDR1 is ENHRY and CDR2 is SYGVKD. The CDR3 length is 14 residues. The CDR3 loop is CAIKAGSNTGELFF. CDR3 nucleotides: TGTGCCATCAAGGCGGGATCGAACACCGGGGAGCTGTTTTTT.